This T cell receptor (beta chain) was documented in a study of shared clonotypes between healthy human individuals. Whole-study context: Each donor's CD8 memory used one plate, CD8 naive two, each CD4 subset three.

The germline CDR1 and CDR2 sequences are SGHVS and FQNEAQ. This CDR3 region has 15 residues. V shed 0 bases and J shed 7 bases, with 13 bases lying between them. Study outcomes and limitations: Sorted-subset samples were not fully sequenced, rarefaction indicated. Relative to memory subsets, naive subsets generally showed larger estimated richness.

Several immunoSEQ 96-well plates shared each subset's DNA, each plate a replicate. The data were produced by immunoSEQ multiplex PCR, yet TCRdb's version contains in-frame clones alone and is incomplete. The repertoire holds about 1.4 million clones, with over 95% as singletons. This clone was observed once. Its antigen is undetermined. The chain is built from TRBV7-8 and TRBJ1-5; tentatively, D is TRBD1 (6 bases). Sample: naive CD4+ T cells sorted from blood. Indicated subset: CD45RA+ positively selected. The receptor was derived from a man between 25 and 39 years old in good health. CDR3 region: CASSLAGGGEQPQHF. CDR3 bases: TGTGCCAGCAGCTTAGCCGGGGGGGGCGAGCAGCCCCAGCATTTT.